A single sample gave rise to the 27 T cell receptor beta chains below, sequenced in a study of post-analysis software for immune sequencing data. Study-level points and caveats: Controls had lower frequencies than patients of 4 or 5 TRBV segments, which included TRBV5-6, TRBV5-1 and TRBV20-1.

Unique-molecular-identifier-tagged TCR beta cDNA libraries were used. TCRdb fed the PCR reads into MiXCR, producing one record per CDR3 protein. The top ten hold approximately 10% of the sample, which has almost 700,000 distinct CDR3 sequences, approximately 59% seen once. These receptors lack a known antigen. The sequencing input was blood. These receptors were collected from a girl aged 2-10 years with multiple sclerosis.

V is TRBV2 and J is TRBJ2-7; possible D gene TRBD2, 5 bases. V lost 6 bases to trimming and J lost 0 bases, with 12 bases between them. The CDR3 is made up of 14 amino acids. CDR1 SNHLY and CDR2 FYNNEI come from the germline V gene. Here the CDR3 reads CASRGSGFSYEQYF. The CDR3 DNA reads as TGTGCCAGCAGGGGGAGCGGATTCTCCTACGAGCAGTACTTC.

The V call is TRBV4-1, the J call TRBJ2-7, with D tentatively TRBD2 (6 bases). The V end was cut by 0 bases, the J end by 0 bases, with 9 bases between. Germline V gene lookup returns CDR1 MGHRA and CDR2 YSYEKL. This CDR3 contains 15 residues. CDR3 loop: CASSQDGRDSYEQYF. The CDR3 coding sequence is TGCGCCAGCAGCCAAGATGGGCGGGACTCCTACGAGCAGTACTTC.

This clonotype occurred a few times. The chain joins TRBV5-1 to TRBJ1-4; D ambiguous. V shed 2 bases and J shed 14 bases, with 22 bases lying between them. This CDR3 has 15 amino acids. Germline CDR1 SGHRS, CDR2 YFSETQ. The CDR3 spells CASSLGLLDNRRLFF. CDR3 in DNA: TGCGCCAGCAGCTTAGGGTTGTTGGATAACAGAAGGCTGTTTTTT.

The chain employs TRBV9 and TRBJ2-7; tentatively, D is TRBD2 (7 bases). This CDR3 spans 15 amino acids. CDR1 is SGDLS, CDR2 YYNGEE, per germline. Between the trimmed V and J ends, which lost 0 bases and 2 bases, there was a span of 12 bases. In DNA form, the CDR3 reads TGTGCCAGCAGCGTAGCGGGGGGCGTAGCCTACGAGCAGTACTTC. This encodes CASSVAGGVAYEQYF.

This rearrangement joins TRBV12-3 or TRBV12-4 to TRBJ2-7, with 7 bases fitting TRBD1. The CDR3 is 14 amino acids. The V segment lost 5 bases and the J segment 3 bases; nucleotides outside the gene matches: 7. The CDR3 nucleotides read TGTGCCAGCAGTCCGCCGACAGGGCGCTACGAGCAGTACTTC. It specifies CASSPPTGRYEQYF.

V gene TRBV20-1 combines with J gene TRBJ2-7; D remains ambiguous. The assigned J gene may be wrong: the sequence end matches TRBJ2-5 better. CDR3 length equals 13 residues. Germline V gene sequence: CDR1 DFQATT, CDR2 SNEGSKA (reference sequence). CDR3 bases: TGCAGTGCTAGAGAGACCTTGATGGGGACCCAGTACTTC. Amino acids: CSARETLMGTQYF.

The chain joins TRBV7-6 to TRBJ1-1; maybe TRBD1 (5 bases). Trimming removed 5 bases from V and 1 base from J, with 14 bases in between. CDR3 length: 15 amino acids. Germline CDR1 SGHVS, CDR2 FNYEAQ. The CDR3: CASSAVQGGNTEAFF. CDR3 DNA sequence: TGTGCCAGCAGCGCCGTTCAGGGCGGGAACACTGAAGCTTTCTTT.

The DNA of the CDR3 is TGCGCCAGCAGCTTGGTCACTCGTGGGGGCAATGAGCAGTTCTTC. As protein: CASSLVTRGGNEQFF. This sequence joins TRBV5-1 and TRBJ2-1, with D possibly called TRBD1 or TRBD2 (5 bases each). This CDR3 is built from 15 residues. Germline V CDR1 and CDR2: SGHRS, YFSETQ. With 0 bases removed from V and 6 bases from J, the gap between germline ends came to 13 bases.

V is TRBV12-3 or TRBV12-4 and J is TRBJ1-4; 8 nucleotides match TRBD1. V lost 3 bases, J lost 8 bases, and 2 bases stayed unmatched. The CDR3 sequence is 13 residues long. The DNA of the CDR3 is TGTGCCAGCAGTTTCCAGGGGGCCGAAAAACTGTTTTTT. Protein: CASSFQGAEKLFF.

This clonotype was counted between two and nine times. The CDR3 here is CASSLVGLARNEQYF. Here the CDR3 DNA reads TGTGCCAGCAGCTTGGTCGGACTAGCGAGAAACGAGCAGTACTTC. V usage is TRBV5-6 and J usage is TRBJ2-7; 9 bases align to TRBD2. Germline lookup yields CDR1 SGHDT and CDR2 YYEEEE. The CDR3 is 15 amino acids. V lost 0 bases, J lost 5 bases, and 6 bases stayed unmatched.

This clonotype was detected only a few times. V is TRBV20-1 and J is TRBJ2-1; 7 bases align to TRBD2. The CDR3 loop spans 16 amino acids. The V gene's germline CDR1 is DFQATT and CDR2 SNEGSKA (reference sequence). The V and J ends lost 3 bases and 4 bases, in that order; junction bases with no gene match: 12. The CDR3 DNA follows: TGCAGTGCTAGTCGTCTAGCGGTCACCCCTTACAATGAGCAGTTCTTC. It is translated as CSASRLAVTPYNEQFF.

J is TRBJ2-1 and V is TRBV10-3; possible D gene TRBD2, 5 bases. This CDR3 has 15 residues. The germline V gene has CDR1 ENHRY and CDR2 SYGVKD. Trimming pared 3 bases from V and 2 bases from J, leaving 11 bases between. DNA for the CDR3: TGTGCCATCAGTGATCGGGATAATACCTACAATGAGCAGTTCTTC. Residues: CAISDRDNTYNEQFF.

The CDR3 reads CASSFGTSGYGYTF. The CDR3 DNA sequence: TGTGCCAGCAGCTTTGGGACCTCGGGCTATGGCTACACCTTC. V and J are TRBV5-6 and TRBJ1-2, with D possibly TRBD1 on 5 matching bases. V lost 2 bases and J 4 bases, leaving 12 bases between the germline ends. The germline gives CDR1 SGHDT, CDR2 YYEEEE. The CDR3 contains 14 residues.

The V and J genes are TRBV10-3 and TRBJ2-5; D is possibly TRBD1 (5 bases). CDR3 length: 13 amino acids. CDR1 ENHRY and CDR2 SYGVKD come from the germline V gene. V gave up 6 bases and J gave up 7 bases, with 15 bases separating them. The CDR3 reads CAISTGVAATQYF. The CDR3 coding sequence is TGTGCCATCAGCACAGGAGTGGCTGCGACCCAGTACTTC.

This clonotype was picked up a small number of times. This chain links TRBV20-1 with TRBJ2-5, with TRBD2 identical over 7 bases. CDR3 size: 14 residues. Germline lookup yields CDR1 DFQATT and CDR2 SNEGSKA (reference sequence). With V trimmed by 0 bases and J by 3 bases, 4 bases remained unmatched. Here the CDR3 reads CSARDPTSKETQYF. The CDR3 DNA follows: TGCAGTGCTAGAGATCCGACTAGCAAAGAGACCCAGTACTTC.

The chain links TRBV11-2 to TRBJ2-5; 11 bases agree with TRBD2. The V gene's germline CDR1 is SGHAT and CDR2 FQNNGV. Trimming cost V 5 bases and J 5 bases; bases outside gene matches: 16. This CDR3 region has 18 residues. The CDR3, as DNA: TGTGCCAGCAGCCTTGGGGGTCTAGCGGGAGGAGGCGGTGAGACCCAGTACTTC. Translated, it gives CASSLGGLAGGGGETQYF.

This clonotype has a single count. The chain uses TRBV5-1 and TRBJ2-2, with 8 bases identical to TRBD2. The germline V gene encodes CDR1 SGHRS and CDR2 YFSETQ. This CDR3 spans 14 amino acids. The ends lost 1 base at V and 6 bases at J; junction bases unmatched: 2. Here the CDR3 DNA reads TGCGCCAGCAGCTTGATAGCGGGACCCGGGGAGCTGTTTTTT. This encodes CASSLIAGPGELFF. Combining the CDR3 with reference TRBV5-1 and TRBJ2-2 gives the whole variable domain KAGVTQTPRYLIKTRGQQVTLSCSPISGHRSVSWYQQTPGQGLQFLFEYFSETQRNKGNFPGRFSGRQFSNSRSEMNVSTLELGDSALYLCASSLIAGPGELFFGEGSRLTVL.

This clonotype has more than one count but fewer than ten. J is TRBJ2-4 and V is TRBV7-8, with 14 bases lining up with TRBD2. The J call may not be correct, given that the DNA end is closer to TRBJ2-5. Germline V gene lookup returns CDR1 SGHVS and CDR2 FQNEAQ. This CDR3 has 16 residues. The CDR3 coding sequence is TGTGCCAGCAGCTTAGGGGGACTAGCGGGAGAGGAGACCCAGTACTTC. The encoded protein is CASSLGGLAGEETQYF.

This chain links TRBV25-1 with TRBJ2-5, with D perhaps matching TRBD1 or TRBD2 (6 bases each). The J call may not be correct, given that the DNA end is closer to TRBJ2-7. This CDR3 is 14 amino acids long. CDR1 and CDR2 (germline): MGHDK, SYGVNS. The CDR3 protein is CASSGGGQPHEQYF. The CDR3 bases are TGTGCCAGCAGTGGAGGGGGGCAACCCCACGAGCAGTACTTC.

The genes are TRBV12-3 or TRBV12-4 and TRBJ1-2; D gene uncertain. The germline V and J ends were trimmed by 2 bases and 4 bases, with 5 bases remaining between them. The CDR3 is 12 amino acids. CDR3 sequence reads: CASSLIRYGYTF. CDR3 DNA: TGTGCCAGCAGTTTAATACGCTATGGCTACACCTTC.

Remarks on this clonotype: The junction shows a germline mismatch at one end, possibly a read error. The J gene is TRBJ2-1, the V gene TRBV28, with TRBD1 matching 9 bases. The CDR3 spans 14 residues. Germline V CDR1 and CDR2: MDHEN, SYDVKM. CDR3 in amino acids: CASSGRDRDNERFF. CDR3 DNA sequence: TGTGCCAGCAGTGGCCGGGACAGGGACAATGAGCGGTTCTTC.

The chain carries TRBV10-3 and TRBJ2-7, with TRBD1 identical over 7 bases. The V segment lost 11 bases and the J segment 4 bases; nucleotides outside the gene matches: 8. This CDR3 has 12 amino acids. The germline V gene has CDR1 ENHRY and CDR2 SYGVKD. The CDR3 protein is CAARDSSYEQYF. Written as DNA, the CDR3 is TGTGCCGCCAGGGACAGCTCTTACGAGCAGTACTTC.

The chain couples TRBV29-1 to TRBJ2-4; TRBD1 agrees at 9 bases. This CDR3 region has 15 residues. Germline CDR1 SQVTM, CDR2 ANQGSEA. The ends lost 2 bases at V and 9 bases at J; junction bases unmatched: 11. The CDR3 nucleotides are TGCAGCGTTGAAATTGTGGGACAGGGTTCGGCCATTCAGTACTTC. This gives the protein CSVEIVGQGSAIQYF.

This clonotype was seen a few times. The rearrangement joins TRBV20-1 to TRBJ2-3; 8 bases map to TRBD2. J lost 0 bases, V lost 5 bases, and 4 bases had no gene match. This CDR3 has 14 residues. Per germline, CDR1 DFQATT and CDR2 SNEGSKA (reference sequence). CDR3 nucleotides: TGCAGTGCTTGGACTAGCCCTAGCACAGATACGCAGTATTTT. Translated, it gives CSAWTSPSTDTQYF.

The J gene is TRBJ2-1, the V gene TRBV20-1, with TRBD2 identical over 11 bases. J lost 2 bases, V lost 5 bases, and 5 bases had no gene match. Looked up from germline, CDR1 is DFQATT and CDR2 is SNEGSKA (reference sequence). The CDR3 is 15 amino acids. The CDR3 DNA reads as TGCAGTGCTCCCGGGACTAGCGGACCCTACAATGAGCAGTTCTTC. This translates into CSAPGTSGPYNEQFF.

For this clonotype: The junction shows a germline mismatch at one end, possibly a read error. V is TRBV9 and J is TRBJ2-3; 8 bases are a match to TRBD2. The CDR3 extends over 16 amino acids. CDR1 is SGDLS and CDR2 is YYNGEE in the germline V gene. Here the CDR3 reads CASSAGLAYNTDTQYF. The CDR3 region has the DNA TGTGCCAGCAGCGCTGGACTAGCTTACAACACAGATACACAGTATTTT.

J is TRBJ2-7 and V is TRBV27; 8 positions agree with TRBD2. Germline CDR1 reads MNHEY; CDR2 reads SMNVEV (reference sequence). V dropped 5 bases and J dropped 4; count of bases not matched to a gene: 7. The CDR3 extends over 14 amino acids. DNA for the CDR3: TGTGCCAGCAGTCCACGGGGGGGGCGGTACGAGCAGTACTTC. Its protein product is CASSPRGGRYEQYF.